This note documents a single TCR beta chain sequence. In the authors' methods: From reference gene primer amplification, estimates of nucleated cell counts were derived. Sequencing was performed with immunoSEQ multiplex PCR; in TCRdb, only in-frame clones are kept and a portion is missing. D and trimming come from the DNA, and the V and J calls and clone size come from that table. Here the sample spans roughly 220,000 clones, approximately 83% being singletons. The data are from a study of blood T cell repertoires in COVID-19. Study-level background: The origin of the acute and convalescent COVID-19 samples was the United States, Italy and Spain. T cells, B-cell-depleted T cells, or PBMCs provided the cDNA or gDNA that served as material.

Trimming took 0 bases from V and 2 from J; bases not matched to a gene: 5. This CDR3 has 15 amino acids. Germline CDR1 is SGHDT and CDR2 is YYEEEE. The receptor comes from a woman aged 60-70 years with acute or convalescent COVID-19. This chain links TRBV5-6 with TRBJ2-7; 7 bases align to TRBD2. The sample was peripheral blood. CDR3 coding DNA: TGTGCCAGCAGCTTGGGATTAACTAGCGCCTACGAGCAGTACTTC. It is translated as CASSLGLTSAYEQYF.